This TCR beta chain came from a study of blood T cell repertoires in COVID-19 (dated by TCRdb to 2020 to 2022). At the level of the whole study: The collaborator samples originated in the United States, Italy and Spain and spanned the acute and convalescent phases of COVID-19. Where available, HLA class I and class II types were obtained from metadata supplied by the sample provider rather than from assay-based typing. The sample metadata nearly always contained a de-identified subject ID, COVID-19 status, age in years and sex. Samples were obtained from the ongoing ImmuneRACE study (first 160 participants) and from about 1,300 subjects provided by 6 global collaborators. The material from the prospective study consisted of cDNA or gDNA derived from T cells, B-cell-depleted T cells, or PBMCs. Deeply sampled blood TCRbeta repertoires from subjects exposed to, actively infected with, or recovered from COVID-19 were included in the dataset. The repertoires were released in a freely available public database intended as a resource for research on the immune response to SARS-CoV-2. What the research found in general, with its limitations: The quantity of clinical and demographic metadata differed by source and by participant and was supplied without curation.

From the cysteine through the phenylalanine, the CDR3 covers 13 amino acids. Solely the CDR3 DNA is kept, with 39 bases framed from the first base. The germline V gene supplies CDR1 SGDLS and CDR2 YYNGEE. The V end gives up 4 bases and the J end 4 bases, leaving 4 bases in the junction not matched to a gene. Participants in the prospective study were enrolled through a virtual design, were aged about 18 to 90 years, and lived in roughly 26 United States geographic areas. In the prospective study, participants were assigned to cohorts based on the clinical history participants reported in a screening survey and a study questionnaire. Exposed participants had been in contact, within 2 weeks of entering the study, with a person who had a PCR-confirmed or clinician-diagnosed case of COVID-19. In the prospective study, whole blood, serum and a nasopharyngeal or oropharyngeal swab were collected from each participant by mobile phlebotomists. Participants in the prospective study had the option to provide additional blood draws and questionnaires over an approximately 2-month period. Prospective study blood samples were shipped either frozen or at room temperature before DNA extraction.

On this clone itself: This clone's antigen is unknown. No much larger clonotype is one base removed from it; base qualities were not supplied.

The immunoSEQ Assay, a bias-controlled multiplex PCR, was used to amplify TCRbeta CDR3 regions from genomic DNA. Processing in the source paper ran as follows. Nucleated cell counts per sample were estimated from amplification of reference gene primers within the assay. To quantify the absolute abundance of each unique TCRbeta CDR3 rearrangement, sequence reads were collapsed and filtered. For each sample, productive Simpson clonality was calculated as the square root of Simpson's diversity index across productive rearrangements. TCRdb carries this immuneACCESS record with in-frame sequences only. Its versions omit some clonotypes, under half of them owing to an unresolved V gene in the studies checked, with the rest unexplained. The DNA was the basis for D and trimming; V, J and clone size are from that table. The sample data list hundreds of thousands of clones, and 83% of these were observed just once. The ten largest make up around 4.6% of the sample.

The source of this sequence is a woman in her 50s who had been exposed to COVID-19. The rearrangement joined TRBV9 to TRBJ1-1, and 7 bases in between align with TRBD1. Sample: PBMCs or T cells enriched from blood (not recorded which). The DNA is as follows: TGTGCCAGCAGCTCTTCAGGGGGCACTGAAGCTTTCTTT. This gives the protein CASSSSGGTEAFF.